This T cell receptor (beta chain) was identified during a study of cytomegalovirus exposure and HLA in healthy donors. Study summary: From donors who were HLA-typed, an early data release held about 85 million unique TCRs.

Germline V lookup: CDR1 SQVTM, CDR2 ANQGSEA. J was trimmed by 4 bases and V by 0 bases; bases with no gene match: 9. The length of the CDR3 is 16 residues. The PCR contained 60 Vbeta and 13 Jbeta primers. Clones were read by immunoSEQ multiplex PCR, and TCRdb kept only the in-frame ones, dropping some. The sample includes about 200,000 clones, around 79% of them seen just once. About this clone itself: Its antigen is unidentified.

Study-wide findings and caveats: There were some V segments, including TRBV6-2 and TRBV6-3, excluded as indistinguishable. Presence/absence analysis assumed near-uniform sequencing depth across donors. Common viral pathogens seemed to be connected with several of the most significant clusters, according to a later analysis.

The chain carries TRBV29-1 and TRBJ1-1, with 9 positions matching TRBD1. Sequenced material: PBMCs. The sequence was obtained from a man aged 18 to 29 in good health and CMV-seronegative. The CDR3 reads CSVEDSPTGGSTEAFF. For the CDR3, the DNA is TGCAGCGTTGAAGATTCACCGACAGGGGGGTCCACTGAAGCTTTCTTT.